This T cell receptor (beta chain) appears in the sequencing data of a study of cytomegalovirus exposure and HLA in healthy donors. PCR amplification relied on 60 Vbeta primers (plus 13 Jbeta primers). Source study methods: In a later analysis, the count reached about 82 million unique TCR beta chains, with approximately 10 million shared. Profiled with immunoSEQ multiplex PCR; TCRdb holds only in-frame clones, not every one. V, J and clone size are taken as reported in that table, and D and trimming were inferred from the DNA itself. This table has about 220,000 clones, over 70% appearing once. This TCR came from a boy aged 2 to 9 in good health and CMV-seronegative. Input material: PBMCs.

Written as DNA, the CDR3 is TGTGCCAGCAACACACCAGGGGTTACTTACAATGAGCAGTTCTTC. Its protein is CASNTPGVTYNEQFF. The chain employs TRBV6-1 and TRBJ2-1; possible D gene TRBD1, 6 bases. Trimming took off 7 bases at V and 4 bases at J, with 17 bases between the two ends. CDR1 MNHNS and CDR2 SASEGT come from the germline V gene. CDR3 length: 15 amino acids.